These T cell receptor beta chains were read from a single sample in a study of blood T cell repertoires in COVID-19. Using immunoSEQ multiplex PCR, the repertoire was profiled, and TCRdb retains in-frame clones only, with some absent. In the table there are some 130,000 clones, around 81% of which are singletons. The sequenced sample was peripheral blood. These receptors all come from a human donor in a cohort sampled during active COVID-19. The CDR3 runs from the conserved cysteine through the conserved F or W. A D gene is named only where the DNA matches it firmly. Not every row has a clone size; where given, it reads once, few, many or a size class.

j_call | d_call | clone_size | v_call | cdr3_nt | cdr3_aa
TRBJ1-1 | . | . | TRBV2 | TGTGCCAGCAGTGCTGGGGGCGGAAGGAACACTGAAGCTTTCTTT | CASSAGGGRNTEAFF
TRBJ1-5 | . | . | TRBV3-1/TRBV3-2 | TGTGCCAGCAGCCAGGGCAGGGCCGATCAGCCCCAGCATTTT | CASSQGRADQPQHF
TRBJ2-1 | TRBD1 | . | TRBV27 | TGTGCCAGCAGTACGGACAGGGAAATCTACAATGAGCAGTTCTTC | CASSTDREIYNEQFF
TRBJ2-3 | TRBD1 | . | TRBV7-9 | TGTGCCAGCAACCCCACCGGGACAGGTGTTTATACGCAGTATTTT | CASNPTGTGVYTQYF
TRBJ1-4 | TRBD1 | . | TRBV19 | TGTGCCAGTCTAGGGGGCTTGGGTGAAAAACTGTTTTTT | CASLGGLGEKLFF
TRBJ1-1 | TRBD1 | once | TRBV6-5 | TGTGCCAGCAAAGGACAGGGGAACACTGAAGCTTTCTTT | CASKGQGNTEAFF
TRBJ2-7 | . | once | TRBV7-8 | TGTGCCAGCAGCCCTCGGCGGCCCCCTTACGAGCAGTACTTC | CASSPRRPPYEQYF
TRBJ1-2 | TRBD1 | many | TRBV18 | TGTGCCAGCTCACCACCGGGACAGGGCAACTATGGCTACACCTTC | CASSPPGQGNYGYTF
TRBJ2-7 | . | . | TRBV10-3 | TGTGCCATCAGTGAGTCGATGGGGGGCGAGCAGTACTTC | CAISESMGGEQYF
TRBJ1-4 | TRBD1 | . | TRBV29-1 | TGCAGCGTTGGGGAACAGGGGGCAGCTAATGAAAAACTGTTTTTT | CSVGEQGAANEKLFF
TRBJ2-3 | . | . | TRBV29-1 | TGCAGCGTTGAAGGAGCGCCAGCAGATACGCAGTATTTT | CSVEGAPADTQYF
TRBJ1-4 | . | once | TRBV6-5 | TGTGCCAGCAGCGTGGACGGGGGGAGTGAAAAACTGTTTTTT | CASSVDGGSEKLFF
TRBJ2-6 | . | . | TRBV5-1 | TGCGCCAGCACTACGCCGGTGACAACCGTTGGTGGGGCCAACGTCCTGACTTTC | CASTTPVTTVGGANVLTF
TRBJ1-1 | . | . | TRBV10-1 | TGCGCCAGCAGTTACGGTGGAGGTACTGAAGCTTTCTTT | CASSYGGGTEAFF
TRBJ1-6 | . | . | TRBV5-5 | TGTGCCAGCAGCTTGGAACAACAGGGAAGAAGTTCCTATAATTCACCCCTCCACTTT | CASSLEQQGRSSYNSPLHF
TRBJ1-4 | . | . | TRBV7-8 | TGTGCCAGCAGCCCAAGAAGGGGATCAGACCGAGAAAAACTGTTTTTT | CASSPRRGSDREKLFF
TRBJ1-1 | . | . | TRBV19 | TGTGCCAGTAGTGTTTGGGGAGGGGAGAGCACTGAAGCTTTCTTT | CASSVWGGESTEAFF
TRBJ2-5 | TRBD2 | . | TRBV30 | TGTGCCTGGAGTGTACTGAGGGCAGGGCTACCGGGGGGGCCTCAAGAGACCCAGTACTTC | CAWSVLRAGLPGGPQETQYF
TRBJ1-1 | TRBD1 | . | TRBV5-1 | TGCGCCAGCAGACCGGACAGGGCGAACACTGAAGCTTTCTTT | CASRPDRANTEAFF
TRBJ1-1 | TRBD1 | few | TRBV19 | TGTGCCAGTAGCACCCGCCCGGGACAGGGGGACACTGAAGCTTTCTTT | CASSTRPGQGDTEAFF
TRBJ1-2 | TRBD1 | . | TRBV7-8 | TGTGCCAGCAGCTTAGCTCCGGTTGGGGGACAGGCGACTATCGGCTACACCTTC | CASSLAPVGGQATIGYTF
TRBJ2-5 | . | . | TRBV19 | TGTGCCAGTAGTTCCCGACAGCAAGAGACCCAGTACTTC | CASSSRQQETQYF